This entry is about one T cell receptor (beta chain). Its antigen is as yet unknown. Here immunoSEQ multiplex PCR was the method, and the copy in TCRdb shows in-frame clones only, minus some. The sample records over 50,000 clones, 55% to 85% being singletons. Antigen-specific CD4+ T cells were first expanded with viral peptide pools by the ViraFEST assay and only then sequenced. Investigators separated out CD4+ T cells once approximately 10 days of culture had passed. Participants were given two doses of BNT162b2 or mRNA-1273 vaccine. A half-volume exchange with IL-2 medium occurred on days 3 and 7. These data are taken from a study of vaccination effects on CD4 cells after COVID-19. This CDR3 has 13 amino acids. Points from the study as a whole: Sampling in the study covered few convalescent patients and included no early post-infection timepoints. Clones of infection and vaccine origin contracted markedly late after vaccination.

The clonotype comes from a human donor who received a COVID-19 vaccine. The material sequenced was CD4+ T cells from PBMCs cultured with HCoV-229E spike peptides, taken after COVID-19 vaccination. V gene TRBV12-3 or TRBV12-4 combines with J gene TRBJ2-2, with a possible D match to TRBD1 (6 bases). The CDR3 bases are TGTGCAACAGGACAGTTGAACACCGGGGAGCTGTTTTTT. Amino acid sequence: CATGQLNTGELFF.